The 21 T cell receptor beta chains presented below share a single source sample, sequenced in a study of T-cell reconstitution after alpha-beta-depleted transplantation in children. A library of TCRbeta sequences, prepared with unique molecular identifiers, was generated. Using its own MiXCR run on the PCR reads, TCRdb lists one record per CDR3 protein. The table has about a million distinct CDR3 sequences, about 31% seen once. The source material was PBMCs, mostly from graft donor cells, sampled 360 days after TCRalphabeta/CD19-depleted stem cell transplant. These receptors were collected from a boy under two years old who had a stem cell transplant for SCID, so the T cells may come from the graft donor.

The J gene is TRBJ2-2, the V gene TRBV4-1, with TRBD2 matching over 8 bases. Trimming removed 1 base from V and 5 bases from J; junction bases left unmatched: 9. Germline V lookup: CDR1 MGHRA, CDR2 YSYEKL. CDR3 size: 17 residues. CDR3 sequence reads: CASSQAGAGEETGELFF. The CDR3, as DNA: TGCGCCAGCAGCCAAGCTGGAGCGGGGGAGGAGACCGGGGAGCTGTTTTTT.

J is TRBJ2-7 and V is TRBV6-1; 8 nucleotides line up with TRBD1. The CDR3 contains 14 residues. Trimming cost V 4 bases and J 5 bases; bases outside gene matches: 7. CDR1 is MNHNS, CDR2 SASEGT, per germline. The CDR3 protein is CASSAALDRDEQYF. In DNA, the CDR3 is TGTGCCAGCAGTGCTGCCCTGGACAGGGACGAGCAGTACTTC.

This chain connects TRBV5-1 to TRBJ1-1; D gene unclear. Trimming pared 4 bases from V and 2 bases from J, leaving 12 bases between. Germline loops: CDR1 SGHRS, CDR2 YFSETQ. The CDR3 consists of 14 residues. CDR3 in DNA: TGCGCCAGCAGCCCCCAGATTCTTAACACTGAAGCTTTCTTT. This codes for CASSPQILNTEAFF.

The chain has TRBV6-1 and TRBJ2-5; D might be TRBD1 (5 bases). The germline V gene encodes CDR1 MNHNS and CDR2 SASEGT. This CDR3 is 15 amino acids long. V lost 7 bases and J lost 1, with 16 bases in between. The CDR3 region is CASTKQGAPQETQYF. The CDR3 bases are TGTGCCAGCACTAAACAAGGGGCTCCCCAAGAGACCCAGTACTTC.

The chain links TRBV28 to TRBJ2-7, with D perhaps TRBD1 (6 bases). V lost 5 bases, J lost 2 bases, and 16 bases lay in between. Per germline, CDR1 MDHEN and CDR2 SYDVKM. This CDR3 is 15 amino acids long. CDR3 in DNA: TGTGCCAGCAGTCCCGATGACAGGCTAGCCTACGAGCAGTACTTC. Translation: CASSPDDRLAYEQYF.

The rearrangement links TRBV20-1 to TRBJ2-1, with 9 bases that match TRBD2. Losses at the gene ends were 6 bases for V and 4 bases for J; bases not matched to a gene: 19. The CDR3 length is 18 residues. Germline V lookup: CDR1 DFQATT, CDR2 SNEGSKA (reference sequence). CDR3 nucleotides: TGCAGTGCCGTAACCGCCGGCGGGGGGGCTCTTCGGTACAATGAGCAGTTCTTC. Translation: CSAVTAGGGALRYNEQFF.

This clonotype was seen a handful of times. The chain uses TRBV12-3 or TRBV12-4 and TRBJ2-7; a possible D gene is TRBD2 (6 bases). This CDR3 region has 15 residues. With 0 bases removed from V and 3 bases from J, the gap between germline ends came to 12 bases. The DNA of the CDR3 is TGTGCCAGCAGTTTAGCGGGGAGGATTGGCTACGAGCAGTACTTC. This gives the protein CASSLAGRIGYEQYF.

Here the CDR3 DNA reads TGTGCCAGCGGCCTCCCGGGTTTTGAGCAGTTCTTC. Protein product: CASGLPGFEQFF. The chain uses TRBV6-1 and TRBJ2-1; D is unresolved. This CDR3 is 12 amino acids long. V was trimmed by 8 bases and J by 9 bases, leaving 14 bases between them. Germline assignment: CDR1 MNHNS and CDR2 SASEGT.

This clonotype has more than one count but fewer than ten. CDR3 nucleotides: TGTGCCACCAGTGATGCGTCTACCCTCACAGATACGCAGTATTTT. Translation gives CATSDASTLTDTQYF. The chain couples TRBV24-1 to TRBJ2-3; D not resolved. V was pared by 3 bases and J by 2 bases, with 11 bases between. CDR1 is KGHDR and CDR2 is SFDVKD in the germline V gene. The CDR3 sequence is 15 residues long.

This chain links TRBV9 with TRBJ2-2; D remains ambiguous. Trimming stripped 0 bases from V and 4 bases from J, with 4 bases between. The CDR3 extends over 13 amino acids. Germline V lookup: CDR1 SGDLS, CDR2 YYNGEE. CDR3 in amino acids: CASSVGLTGELFF. In DNA, the CDR3 is TGTGCCAGCAGCGTAGGTCTCACCGGGGAGCTGTTTTTT.

This clonotype was counted a few times. The chain is built from TRBV6-5 and TRBJ1-1, with a possible D match to TRBD1 (5 bases). Trimming cost V 0 bases and J 0 bases, with 14 bases left between them. The CDR3 length is 17 residues. The germline V gene encodes CDR1 MNHEY and CDR2 SVGAGI. The CDR3 nucleotides are TGTGCCAGCAGTTACTCTAGGCCGGGGCCAATGAACACTGAAGCTTTCTTT. Translated: CASSYSRPGPMNTEAFF.

This clonotype occurred a few times. This rearrangement joins TRBV4-1 to TRBJ2-3; D gene unclear. Germline V gene data show CDR1 as MGHRA and CDR2 as YSYEKL. V gave up 4 bases and J gave up 1 base, with 18 bases separating them. The CDR3 loop spans 17 amino acids. In nucleotides, the CDR3 is TGCGCCAGCAGCCCGCTGGAGTGGACGGATGGCACAGATACGCAGTATTTT. Residues: CASSPLEWTDGTDTQYF.

This chain links TRBV20-1 with TRBJ1-6; 8 bases agree with TRBD1. CDR3 length: 13 amino acids. J was trimmed by 8 bases and V by 2 bases; bases with no gene match: 2. Germline V gene data show CDR1 as DFQATT and CDR2 as SNEGSKA (reference sequence). This CDR3 is CSARTTGDSPLHF. The CDR3 DNA sequence: TGCAGTGCTAGAACGACAGGGGATTCACCCCTCCACTTT.

The sample holds a few counts of this clonotype. The rearrangement links TRBV9 to TRBJ2-1; D call uncertain. V was clipped by 0 bases and J by 8 bases, with 6 bases between them. The CDR3 length is 12 residues. CDR1 is SGDLS, CDR2 YYNGEE, per germline. This chain's CDR3 is CASSVGNDEQFF. The CDR3 DNA follows: TGTGCCAGCAGCGTAGGTAACGATGAGCAGTTCTTC.

The V call is TRBV4-3, the J call TRBJ2-1, with 8 bases that match TRBD2. The CDR3 runs to 19 residues. The J segment lost 4 bases and the V segment lost 0 bases, leaving 14 bases of the junction unmatched. Germline V gene lookup returns CDR1 LGHNA and CDR2 YSLEER. The CDR3: CASSQDRPSGYSGYNEQFF. CDR3 sequence (DNA): TGCGCCAGCAGCCAAGATCGGCCTAGCGGGTACTCCGGATACAATGAGCAGTTCTTC.

The chain carries TRBV9 and TRBJ2-7, with D unclear. Trimming removed 4 bases from V and 5 bases from J, with 19 bases in between. This CDR3 has 15 residues. Germline CDR1 SGDLS, CDR2 YYNGEE. CDR3 DNA sequence: TGTGCCAGCAGCTACACCCGGTCCTTCAGCCACGAGCAGTACTTC. Translation gives CASSYTRSFSHEQYF.

The rearrangement uses TRBV5-1 and TRBJ2-7; D uncertain. CDR3 length: 15 residues. Germline assignment: CDR1 SGHRS and CDR2 YFSETQ. The V and J ends lost 2 bases and 2 bases respectively, with 14 bases between them. CDR3 bases: TGCGCCAGCAGCTTTATGTATCCCAGCCCCTACGAGCAGTACTTC. It codes for CASSFMYPSPYEQYF.

This clonotype has more than one count but fewer than ten. The chain couples TRBV5-1 to TRBJ2-1; 9 positions match TRBD1. Germline V CDR1 and CDR2: SGHRS, YFSETQ. This CDR3 has 14 residues. With 0 bases clipped from V and 8 bases from J, the junction kept 3 bases outside the gene matches. The chain's CDR3 is CASSLGGQGHEQFF. The CDR3 coding sequence is TGCGCCAGCAGCTTGGGGGGACAGGGCCATGAGCAGTTCTTC.

This clonotype has more than one count but fewer than ten. V usage is TRBV4-3 and J usage is TRBJ2-3; D not certain. CDR1 and CDR2 (germline): LGHNA, YSLEER. The CDR3 extends over 15 amino acids. Trimming left V 3 bases short and J 3 bases short, with 13 bases between. CDR3 region: CASSQEGRITDTQYF. Written as DNA, the CDR3 is TGCGCCAGCAGCCAGGAAGGGCGAATAACAGATACGCAGTATTTT.

The chain uses TRBV5-1 and TRBJ1-1; possible D gene TRBD1, 6 bases. The germline V gene has CDR1 SGHRS and CDR2 YFSETQ. Trimming removed 0 bases from V and 2 bases from J, with 14 bases in between. The CDR3 runs 16 residues. CDR3 DNA: TGCGCCAGCAGCTTGGTTGGGGGCTACGACAACACTGAAGCTTTCTTT. It translates to CASSLVGGYDNTEAFF.

The chain is built from TRBV29-1 and TRBJ2-1, with 9 positions matching TRBD2. This CDR3 contains 17 residues. Trimming removed 1 base from V and 6 bases from J; junction bases left unmatched: 13. Looked up from germline, CDR1 is SQVTM and CDR2 is ANQGSEA. Here the CDR3 reads CSVEAPLVSGGSNEQFF. The CDR3, as DNA: TGCAGCGTTGAAGCCCCCCTGGTTAGCGGGGGTAGCAATGAGCAGTTCTTC.